The 22 T cell receptor beta chains below come from one sample, sequenced in a study of T cells after yellow fever vaccination. TCRdb used MiXCR to reprocess the 5' RACE reads, holding one entry per CDR3 protein. Altogether roughly 320,000 distinct CDR3 sequences are present, 9.5% to 12% being singletons, with the ten largest covering 3.3%. Sequenced material: CD4+ T cells sorted from PBMCs, taken 45 days after the yellow fever booster vaccination. Receptors originate from a man between 18 and 35 years old who received the YFV17D yellow fever vaccine.

This clonotype has only a few counts. This chain uses TRBV7-2 with TRBJ1-5; D gene uncertain. The CDR3 consists of 15 residues. The V end was cut by 1 base, the J end by 4 bases, with 11 bases between. Germline CDR1 and CDR2: SGHTA and FQGNSA. CDR3: CASSLVATLNQPQHF. The CDR3 DNA reads as TGTGCCAGCAGCTTAGTTGCGACATTAAATCAGCCCCAGCATTTT.

This rearrangement joins TRBV6-1 to TRBJ1-2; the D is unclear. The CDR3 covers 11 residues. The V end was cut by 9 bases, the J end by 2 bases, with 7 bases between. Germline lookup yields CDR1 MNHNS and CDR2 SASEGT. Written as DNA, the CDR3 is TGTGCCAGTATATTCAACTATGGCTACACCTTC. Its translation is CASIFNYGYTF.

A few counts support this clonotype. J is TRBJ2-1 and V is TRBV5-1, with 10 positions matching TRBD1. V shed 4 bases and J 12 bases; nucleotides not matched to a gene: 4. CDR1 and CDR2 from the germline V gene are SGHRS and YFSETQ. The CDR3 consists of 12 residues. CDR3 residues: CASSRTGGRQFF. CDR3 in DNA: TGCGCCAGCAGCCGGACAGGGGGGCGGCAGTTCTTC.

The rearrangement links TRBV3-1 to TRBJ2-1; TRBD1 is a possible D gene (6 bases). This CDR3 is 13 amino acids long. V shed 10 bases and J shed 8 bases, with 18 bases lying between them. Germline values: CDR1 LGHDT, CDR2 YNNKEL (reference sequence). DNA for the CDR3: TGTGCCACCGGTGGGACACTTACCGATGAGCAGTTCTTC. It codes for CATGGTLTDEQFF.

This clonotype has more than one count but fewer than ten. V is TRBV27 and J is TRBJ2-7, with D tentatively TRBD1 (5 bases). The germline V gene encodes CDR1 MNHEY and CDR2 SMNVEV (reference sequence). CDR3 length: 14 residues. Trimming cost V 0 bases and J 4 bases, with 10 bases left between them. DNA for the CDR3: TGTGCCAGCAGTTTATCTAGGGGAAGGTACGAGCAGTACTTC. It encodes CASSLSRGRYEQYF.

This clonotype was detected a few times. This sequence joins TRBV10-3 and TRBJ2-1; no clear D. The V end lost 6 bases, the J end lost 7 bases, and 16 bases lay between the germline ends. The CDR3 is made up of 14 amino acids. The germline gives CDR1 ENHRY, CDR2 SYGVKD. The CDR3 region is CAISVDKGQNEQFF. CDR3 DNA sequence: TGTGCCATCAGCGTGGATAAAGGCCAGAATGAGCAGTTCTTC.

In its sample, this clonotype was seen many times. This chain uses TRBV12-3 or TRBV12-4 with TRBJ2-2; no reliable D call. V lost 7 bases, J lost 1 base, and 13 bases lay in between. The CDR3 loop spans 15 amino acids. The CDR3 coding sequence is TGTGCCAGCACCTCCCGGGCCCTGAACACCGGGGAGCTGTTTTTT. Its protein product is CASTSRALNTGELFF.

This clonotype has only a few counts. The genes are TRBV29-1 and TRBJ1-1; D uncertain. Germline V lookup: CDR1 SQVTM, CDR2 ANQGSEA. The CDR3 runs to 12 residues. Trimming took 1 base from V and 0 from J, leaving 3 bases between them. The CDR3 nucleotides are TGCAGCGTTGAAGCACTGAACACTGAAGCTTTCTTT. Amino acid sequence: CSVEALNTEAFF.

The rearrangement joins TRBV6-2 or TRBV6-3 to TRBJ2-3, with D hard to call. Trimming shortened V by 0 bases and J by 4 bases, and 11 bases separated the two germline ends. Germline CDR1 reads MNHEY; CDR2 reads SVGEGT. The CDR3 is made up of 15 amino acids. Here the CDR3 reads CASSYSSSFSDTQYF. In DNA form, the CDR3 reads TGTGCCAGCAGTTACTCTAGCAGTTTCTCAGATACGCAGTATTTT.

This clonotype has just a few counts. The chain has TRBV20-1 and TRBJ2-7; 9 nucleotides align to TRBD2. Losses at the gene ends were 3 bases for V and 0 bases for J; bases not matched to a gene: 6. CDR1 is DFQATT and CDR2 is SNEGSKA in the germline V gene (reference sequence). The CDR3 totals 15 residues. The CDR3 here is CSARKAGGDSYEQYV. The CDR3, as DNA: TGCAGTGCTAGGAAAGCGGGGGGCGACTCCTACGAGCAGTACGTC.

This chain's CDR3 is CASSSGTGENSPLHF. The CDR3 nucleotides are TGCGCCAGCAGCTCGGGGACAGGGGAAAATTCACCCCTCCACTTT. The J gene is TRBJ1-6, the V gene TRBV5-1, with TRBD1 identical over 10 bases. This CDR3 has 15 residues. Losses at the gene ends were 3 bases for V and 7 bases for J; bases not matched to a gene: 4. From germline, CDR1 is SGHRS and CDR2 YFSETQ.

This clonotype was found a few times. The chain uses TRBV7-8 and TRBJ1-6, with TRBD1 matching over 7 bases. The junction had 2 bases not matched to a gene; V was cut back by 4 bases and J by 2 bases. This CDR3 comprises 15 residues. Germline V gene sequence: CDR1 SGHVS, CDR2 FQNEAQ. CDR3 coding DNA: TGTGCCAGCAGCTCTGGACAGGCCTATAATTCACCCCTCCACTTT. Amino acid sequence: CASSSGQAYNSPLHF.

In this sample, this clonotype turned up a few times. The chain couples TRBV27 to TRBJ2-2; D is undetermined. Trimming stripped 6 bases from V and 7 bases from J, with 9 bases between. CDR3 length: 12 amino acids. Germline lookup yields CDR1 MNHEY and CDR2 SMNVEV (reference sequence). Here the CDR3 reads CASSRPFGELFF. CDR3 coding DNA: TGTGCCAGCAGCCGTCCCTTCGGGGAGCTGTTTTTT.

This clonotype was recorded at least ten times. This chain connects TRBV5-1 to TRBJ1-1; D gene uncertain. Trimming took off 2 bases at V and 0 bases at J, with 8 bases between the two ends. The CDR3 sequence is 14 residues long. Germline CDR1 and CDR2: SGHRS and YFSETQ. DNA for the CDR3: TGCGCCAGCAGCTTAGCGGGGATGAACACTGAAGCTTTCTTT. Amino acids: CASSLAGMNTEAFF.

This clonotype was seen more than once but under ten times. The V call is TRBV6-1, the J call TRBJ1-1, with a tentative D call TRBD1 (5 bases). Trimming stripped 6 bases from V and 1 base from J, with 15 bases between. Germline V CDR1 and CDR2: MNHNS, SASEGT. CDR3 length equals 15 residues. The CDR3: CASRIYSGTNTEAFF. CDR3 DNA: TGTGCCAGCAGGATTTATTCCGGGACGAACACTGAAGCTTTCTTT.

This clonotype turned up a few times. V gene TRBV5-1 combines with J gene TRBJ1-6, with 9 bases fitting TRBD1. V lost 0 bases to trimming and J lost 11 bases; unmatched junction nucleotides: 12. The CDR3 sequence is 17 residues long. CDR1 is SGHRS and CDR2 is YFSETQ in the germline V gene. This CDR3 reads CASSLVPGTGRAAPLHF. CDR3 DNA sequence: TGCGCCAGCAGCTTGGTGCCCGGGACAGGGCGGGCCGCACCCCTCCACTTT.

There are a few counts of this clonotype. The chain couples TRBV14 to TRBJ2-4; 11 nucleotides match TRBD1. Trimming at V came to 1 base and at J to 2 bases, leaving 4 bases not matched to a gene. The CDR3 is 17 residues long. Per the germline V gene, CDR1 is SGHDN and CDR2 is FVKESK. The CDR3, as DNA: TGTGCCAGCAGCCAAGGGACAGGGGGCGCTTCCAAAAACATTCAGTACTTC. Its protein is CASSQGTGGASKNIQYF. The full variable domain, rest sourced from reference TRBV14 and TRBJ2-4, is EAGVTQFPSHSVIEKGQTVTLRCDPISGHDNLYWYRRVMGKEIKFLLHFVKESKQDESGMPNNRFLAERTGGTYSTLKVQPAELEDSGVYFCASSQGTGGASKNIQYFGAGTRLSVL.

This chain uses TRBV12-3 or TRBV12-4 with TRBJ2-3; 8 bases match TRBD2. This CDR3 is 16 amino acids long. Losses at the gene ends were 6 bases for V and 4 bases for J; bases not matched to a gene: 12. The CDR3 region has the DNA TGTGCCAGCAGCCCTTCGAAGCGGGGGATGCCAGATACGCAGTATTTT. Translating gives CASSPSKRGMPDTQYF.

The table lists this clonotype with a few counts. V gene TRBV5-1 combines with J gene TRBJ2-3, with unresolved D. Germline V gives CDR1 SGHRS, CDR2 YFSETQ. V dropped 7 bases and J dropped 0 bases, with 12 bases sitting between them. The CDR3 extends over 14 amino acids. The CDR3 region is CASGVDPSTDTQYF. CDR3 sequence (DNA): TGCGCCAGCGGAGTGGACCCTAGCACAGATACGCAGTATTTT.

This clonotype has only a few counts. The chain joins TRBV7-2 to TRBJ2-5; possibly TRBD2 for D (5 bases). Trimming took off 4 bases at V and 4 bases at J, with 13 bases between the two ends. The CDR3 consists of 14 residues. CDR1 SGHTA and CDR2 FQGNSA come from the germline V gene. CDR3 region: CASSSQVGRETQYF. The CDR3 nucleotides read TGTGCCAGCAGCTCGCAGGTTGGGAGAGAGACCCAGTACTTC.

The chain employs TRBV11-3 and TRBJ1-1; unclear D gene. Germline V gene sequence: CDR1 SGHNT, CDR2 YENEEA. This CDR3 is built from 14 residues. V was pared by 2 bases and J by 3 bases, with 10 bases between. The CDR3 here is CASSLRFGDTEAFF. CDR3 DNA sequence: TGTGCCAGCAGCTTACGGTTCGGAGACACTGAAGCTTTCTTT.

This clonotype was detected many times. This chain uses TRBV7-2 with TRBJ2-5; 9 nucleotides agree with TRBD2. The CDR3 totals 16 residues. The germline V gene has CDR1 SGHTA and CDR2 FQGNSA. V lost 6 bases, J lost 4 bases, and 12 bases stayed unmatched. CDR3 in amino acids: CASRTGLAGNPETQYF. The CDR3 bases are TGTGCCAGCAGGACGGGACTAGCCGGGAACCCAGAGACCCAGTACTTC.